This T cell receptor (beta chain) is from a study of CD4 T cells in relation to SARS-CoV-2 and coronaviruses. Whole-study context: TCR beta CDR3s were sequenced after roughly 10-day antigen culture of PBMCs.

The CDR3 length is 14 residues. Germline V gene sequence: CDR1 ENHRY, CDR2 SYGVKD. Trimming stripped 9 bases from V and 1 base from J, with 12 bases between. CD4+ T cells from unexposed donors were obtained before the COVID-19 pandemic (2011-2018). After roughly ten days of culture, CD4+ T cells were isolated. Sequencing used immunoSEQ multiplex PCR; TCRdb keeps in-frame clones, though not all of them. Here the sample spans about 29,000 clones, more than 70% being singletons. This clone was found once. Its antigen is as yet unknown. This TCR was recovered from a human donor in good health. Sequencing was done on a sample of CD4+ T cells from PBMCs, cultured in vitro. The chain carries TRBV10-3 and TRBJ2-2, with D perhaps matching TRBD2 (6 bases). CDR3 amino acids: CAISLARNTGELFF. For the CDR3, the DNA is TGTGCCATATCCCTAGCGAGGAACACCGGGGAGCTGTTTTTT.